This is a list of T cell receptor beta chains from one sample in a study of CD8+CD57+ T cells in acquired aplastic anemia. MiXCR was run by TCRdb on the reads, yielding one entry per CDR3 protein. Of just over 450,000 distinct CDR3 sequences in the sample, less than 35% were seen once. Sequences were obtained from sorted CD4+, CD8+, or CD8+CD57+ T cells (not recorded which) from PBMCs. These TCRs come from a human donor with aplastic anemia. CDR3s include the opening cysteine and the closing phenylalanine or tryptophan. A D gene is named only where the DNA matches it firmly. Clone size appears in some rows only: once, few, many, or a class for an expanded clone.

>TRBJ2-5|TRBD2|NA|TRBV11-2
TGTGCCAGCAGCTTCCCCCGACTAGCGGGGGGGCGGGAGACCCAGTACTTC
CASSFPRLAGGRETQYF
>TRBJ1-4|NA|NA|TRBV5-1
TGCGCCAGCAGCGTCGACGCCGCAACTAATGAAAAACTGTTTTTT
CASSVDAATNEKLFF
>TRBJ2-7|NA|many|TRBV11-2
TGTGCCAGCAGCCCTAGGCCAACTAGCTCCTACGAGCAGTACTTC
CASSPRPTSSYEQYF
>TRBJ1-5|TRBD1|many|TRBV12-3/TRBV12-4
TGTGCCAGCAGTGGGACAGGGGAACGTCAGCCCCAGCATTTT
CASSGTGERQPQHF
>TRBJ2-7|NA|few|TRBV2
TGTGCCAGCAGCCAAGATCGCCCCCGCGCCTACGAGCAGTACTTC
CASSQDRPRAYEQYF
>TRBJ1-5|NA|NA|TRBV2
TGTGCCAGCAGTGTACAGGTTTATCAGCCCCAGCATTTT
CASSVQVYQPQHF
>TRBJ2-7|NA|NA|TRBV10-3
TGTGCCAGCAGCCCGGCTATTTCCTACGAGCAGTACTTC
CASSPAISYEQYF
>TRBJ1-3|NA|many|TRBV9
TGTGCCAGCAGCGGGACGGGAGGGGGAAACACCATATATTTT
CASSGTGGGNTIYF
>TRBJ1-6|NA|many|TRBV5-1
TGTGCCAGCAGCCCCGACTCCTATAATTCACCCCTCCACTTT
CASSPDSYNSPLHF
>TRBJ2-2|NA|few|TRBV4-1
TGCGCCAGCCAATCGACGCCGAACACCGGGGAGCTGTTTTTT
CASQSTPNTGELFF
>TRBJ2-3|NA|NA|TRBV2
TGTGCCAGCAGTACCGGAGGGGGTGTTACGCAGTATTTT
CASSTGGGVTQYF
>TRBJ1-5|TRBD1|NA|TRBV5-4
TGTGCCAGCTCGTCGAGGGGGCGGGATCAGCCCCAGCATTTT
CASSSRGRDQPQHF
>TRBJ1-1|NA|NA|TRBV5-1
TGCGCCAGCGCCCCTACAGGACAAAACACTGAAGCTTTCTTT
CASAPTGQNTEAFF
>TRBJ1-3|NA|many|TRBV29-1
TGCAGCGTTGAAGATCCACACAGCCCTATCGGAAACACCATATATTTT
CSVEDPHSPIGNTIYF
>TRBJ1-1|NA|NA|TRBV20-1
TGCAGTGCTAGACCTCTGGGGAGAGAGAACACTGAAGCTTTCTTT
CSARPLGRENTEAFF
>TRBJ2-7|TRBD2|NA|TRBV20-1
TGCAGTGCTAGAGTAGGGACTAGCGGGAGTCTCTACGAGCAGTACTTC
CSARVGTSGSLYEQYF
>TRBJ2-6|NA|many|TRBV19
TGTGCCAGTACGGTGTGGGCCTCTGGGGCCAACGTCCTGACTTTC
CASTVWASGANVLTF
>TRBJ1-5|NA|few|TRBV6-5
TGTGCCAGCAGTTACTCGCGGGGGGATAGCAATCAGCCCCAGCATTTT
CASSYSRGDSNQPQHF
>TRBJ2-7|TRBD1|NA|TRBV19
TGTGCCAGTAGTACCGGGACAGGGGTAGCCGAGCAGTACTTC
CASSTGTGVAEQYF
>TRBJ2-5|TRBD2|NA|TRBV11-2
TGTGCCAGCAGCCTAAGAGCGGGAGTTGAGACCCAGTACTTC
CASSLRAGVETQYF
>TRBJ1-5|TRBD1|NA|TRBV2
TGTGCCAGCAGTGAGGACAGGGAGTGCAATCAGCCCCAGCATTTT
CASSEDRECNQPQHF
>TRBJ2-6|NA|NA|TRBV11-1
TGTGCCAGCGGAACTGGACAGTCTGGGGCCAACGTCCTGACTTTC
CASGTGQSGANVLTF
>TRBJ2-7|TRBD1|few|TRBV6-1
TGTGCCAGCAGGGTTATGGGACAGGGGATTCACGAGCAGTACTTC
CASRVMGQGIHEQYF
>TRBJ2-2|NA|few|TRBV12-3/TRBV12-4
TGTGCCAGCTCACCGGAGGACACCGGGGAGCTGTTTTTT
CASSPEDTGELFF
>TRBJ2-3|NA|few|TRBV9
TGTGCCAGCAGCTTTTACGGGCAAGAAACAGATACGCAGTATTTT
CASSFYGQETDTQYF
>TRBJ1-1|NA|few|TRBV20-1
TGCAGTGCTAGGAAACTGGCGACGGCGAACACTGAAGCTTTCTTT
CSARKLATANTEAFF
>TRBJ1-1|NA|few|TRBV7-9
TGTGCCAGCAGCACGCGAAAGGGTATGAACACTGAAGCTTTCTTT
CASSTRKGMNTEAFF
>TRBJ1-2|NA|many|TRBV4-1
TGCGCCAGCAGCCAAGGAGAAGGGCTGAGATTGGGCTACACCTTC
CASSQGEGLRLGYTF